The 3 T cell receptor beta chains reported below all come from one sample, sequenced in a study of T cells expressing NK-cell markers. TCRdb re-called the 5' RACE reads; one entry per CDR3 protein, DNA not given. The listing contains around 470,000 distinct CDR3 sequences. The sample taken for sequencing was blood T cells: a sorted CD56 or NKG2C T cell subset, CD4+ or CD8+ T cells, or bulk PBMC T cells (not recorded which). These TCRs come from a woman between 50 and 59 years old in good health.

The chain combines TRBV10-3 with TRBJ1-2; TCRdb picks TRBD1, but there is no DNA to check that call. This CDR3 has 12 amino acids. CDR1 is ENHRY and CDR2 is SYGVKD in the germline V gene. The CDR3: CATYEGTSGYTF.

The gene calls are TRBV5-6 and TRBJ2-3; TCRdb returns TRBD1, unconfirmable since there is no DNA. Germline V CDR1 and CDR2: SGHDT, YYEEEE. CDR3 length: 14 residues. CDR3 region: CASSPDRGADTQYF. Looking up the rest from reference TRBV5-6 and TRBJ2-3 gives the full variable domain: DAGVTQSPTHLIKTRGQQVTLRCSPKSGHDTVSWYQQALGQGPQFIFQYYEEEERQRGNFPDRFSGHQFPNYSSELNVNALLLGDSALYLCASSPDRGADTQYFGPGTRLTVL.

CDR3: CASSRRTGLRTDTQYF. The chain links TRBV12-3 or TRBV12-4 to TRBJ2-3; TCRdb returns TRBD1, unconfirmable since there is no DNA. CDR3 length: 16 residues.